This entry concerns a single TCR beta chain. Its antigen remains unidentified. The V gene's germline CDR1 is MNHEY and CDR2 SVGAGI. The CDR3 is 16 residues long. The junction had 7 bases not matched to a gene; V was cut back by 2 bases and J by 3 bases. This record comes from a study of STAT3 mutations in large granular lymphocyte leukemia. General study findings and limits: TCR clonotype switching after therapy occurred in about 30% of the 18 patients. At least one immunodominant TCR beta clonotype appeared in every T-cell large granular lymphocyte leukemia patient.

Assay: immunoSEQ multiplex PCR; the TCRdb copy retains only in-frame clones and omits some. The sample consists of about 42,000 clones, roughly 77% of them appearing once. This TCR came from a human donor with T large granular lymphocyte leukemia. Some clones in this sample may be carry-over from other donors' samples. Sequencing used PBMCs. The chain uses TRBV6-5 and TRBJ1-2, with 9 positions matching TRBD1. The CDR3 coding sequence is TGTGCCAGCAGTTACATTATCGGACAGGGGTACTATGGCTACACCTTC. Translation: CASSYIIGQGYYGYTF.